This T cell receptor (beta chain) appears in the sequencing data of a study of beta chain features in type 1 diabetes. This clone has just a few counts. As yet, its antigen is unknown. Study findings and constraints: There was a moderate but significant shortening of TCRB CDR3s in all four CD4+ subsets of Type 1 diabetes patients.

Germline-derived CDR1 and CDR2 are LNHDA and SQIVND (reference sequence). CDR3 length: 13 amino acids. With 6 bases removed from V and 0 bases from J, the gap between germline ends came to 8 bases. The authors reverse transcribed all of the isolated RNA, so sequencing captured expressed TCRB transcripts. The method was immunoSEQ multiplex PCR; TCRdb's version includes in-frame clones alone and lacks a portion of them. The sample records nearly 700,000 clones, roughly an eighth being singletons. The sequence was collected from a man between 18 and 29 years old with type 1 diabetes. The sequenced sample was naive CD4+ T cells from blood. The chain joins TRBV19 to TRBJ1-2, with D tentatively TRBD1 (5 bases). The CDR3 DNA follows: TGTGCCAGTAGGGACACCACTAACTATGGCTACACCTTC. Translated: CASRDTTNYGYTF.